This T cell receptor (beta chain) was captured in a study of CD8 T cells in ankylosing spondylitis. Findings and limits, study-wide: Disease-linked clones were found to be CD8+ and relatively rare in peripheral blood. One TCR beta motif, made up of under ten highly homologous variants, appeared characteristic of ankylosing spondylitis blood.

TCRdb analysed the 5' RACE reads with MiXCR anew, one entry per CDR3 protein. The sample has 50,000 to 70,000 distinct CDR3 sequences; 6.2% are singletons. This clonotype was detected a few times. The antigen is undetermined. This TCR derives from a male donor with ankylosing spondylitis. The sample taken for sequencing was synovial fluid, either unsorted or a sorted T cell fraction (not recorded which).

The CDR3 DNA reads as TGCGCCAGCAGCTCCCCGGGACGGCGGGGAACTGAAGCTTTCTTT. This encodes CASSSPGRRGTEAFF. The rearrangement uses TRBV5-1 and TRBJ1-1; perhaps TRBD1 as D (5 bases). The CDR3 runs to 15 residues. V was shortened by 3 bases and J by 5 bases, with 17 bases between the two germline ends. The germline gives CDR1 SGHRS, CDR2 YFSETQ.